The 32 T cell receptor beta chains reported below all come from one sample, sequenced in a study of hypomethylating agent response in myelodysplastic syndrome. Here immunoSEQ multiplex PCR was the method, and the copy in TCRdb shows in-frame clones only, minus some. The data contain approximately 2,000 clones, approximately 86% of them singletons. The specimen comprised bone marrow, sampled before or after starting hypomethylating agent treatment for myelodysplastic syndrome (not recorded which). These receptors were taken from a human donor with myelodysplastic syndrome.

J is TRBJ2-7 and V is TRBV6-5; D unresolved. Trimming left V 5 bases short and J 2 bases short, with 13 bases between. The CDR3 runs to 14 residues. CDR1 is MNHEY, CDR2 SVGAGI, per germline. Here the CDR3 reads CASSPPTYPYEQYF. CDR3 bases: TGTGCCAGCAGTCCTCCCACTTACCCCTACGAGCAGTACTTC.

The chain has TRBV25-1 and TRBJ2-7; D may be TRBD2 (7 bases). V shed 3 bases and J shed 5 bases, with 17 bases lying between them. CDR1 MGHDK and CDR2 SYGVNS come from the germline V gene. The CDR3 is made up of 15 amino acids. CDR3 region: CASSDPRGASNEQYF. In nucleotides, the CDR3 is TGTGCCAGCAGTGACCCACGGGGGGCGTCTAACGAGCAGTACTTC.

The rearrangement uses TRBV7-2 and TRBJ2-3, with 8 bases identical to TRBD2. The germline gives CDR1 SGHTA, CDR2 FQGNSA. The CDR3 contains 17 residues. The trim removed 1 base at V and 4 bases at J, leaving 10 bases unmatched. CDR3 nucleotide sequence: TGTGCCAGCAGCTTAGTCGGGGGGGGGTCGTCGGCAGATACGCAGTATTTT. It translates to CASSLVGGGSSADTQYF.

The V and J genes are TRBV7-2 and TRBJ2-1, with D possibly TRBD2 on 5 matching bases. The CDR3 runs to 13 residues. CDR1 and CDR2 from the germline V gene are SGHTA and FQGNSA. Between the trimmed V and J ends, which lost 6 bases and 8 bases, there was a span of 14 bases. The CDR3 nucleotides read TGTGCCAGCAGGGCAGCGGCTACAGATGAGCAGTTCTTC. Translated, it gives CASRAAATDEQFF. Combining the CDR3 with reference TRBV7-2 and TRBJ2-1 gives the whole variable domain GAGVSQSPSNKVTEKGKDVELRCDPISGHTALYWYRQSLGQGLEFLIYFQGNSAPDKSGLPSDRFSAERTGGSVSTLTIQRTQQEDSAVYLCASRAAATDEQFFGPGTRLTVL.

This chain uses TRBV6-4 with TRBJ2-1; TRBD1 might be the D (6 bases). In germline, CDR1 is MRHNA, CDR2 SNTAGT. V was trimmed by 9 bases and J by 8 bases, leaving 17 bases between them. The CDR3 runs to 13 residues. CDR3 residues: CASAEGDRDEQFF. In DNA, the CDR3 is TGTGCCAGTGCCGAGGGGGATCGGGATGAGCAGTTCTTC.

J is TRBJ2-7 and V is TRBV5-8; possible D gene TRBD2, 6 bases. The CDR3 covers 14 residues. With 3 bases removed from V and 2 bases from J, the gap between germline ends came to 12 bases. Germline V gives CDR1 SGHTS, CDR2 YDEGEE. CDR3 region: CASSSGDGTYEQYF. In DNA form, the CDR3 reads TGTGCCAGCAGCTCGGGGGACGGAACCTACGAGCAGTACTTC.

V and J are TRBV19 and TRBJ2-2, with a weak D call TRBD2 (6 bases). The CDR3 is 14 amino acids. Germline V lookup: CDR1 LNHDA, CDR2 SQIVND (reference sequence). Trimming cost V 7 bases and J 3 bases, with 12 bases left between them. CDR3 DNA: TGTGCCAGTACGCGGGGATTGGACACCGGGGAGCTGTTTTTT. Amino acid sequence: CASTRGLDTGELFF.

The J gene is TRBJ1-2, the V gene TRBV28, with TRBD1 identical over 7 bases. V lost 4 bases to trimming and J lost 4 bases; unmatched junction nucleotides: 6. The CDR3 sequence is 14 residues long. Per germline, CDR1 MDHEN and CDR2 SYDVKM. The CDR3 DNA follows: TGTGCCAGCAGTTCTGGACAGGCCGGCTATGGCTACACCTTC. It is translated as CASSSGQAGYGYTF.

The gene calls are TRBV28 and TRBJ1-1; D is perhaps TRBD1 (6 bases). Between the trimmed V and J ends, which lost 0 bases and 10 bases, there was a span of 24 bases. The CDR3 consists of 17 residues. Germline CDR1 reads MDHEN; CDR2 reads SYDVKM. DNA for the CDR3: TGTGCCAGCAGTTTATGGAGGACAGTATCATCCCGACGGGGAGCTTTCTTT. Amino acids: CASSLWRTVSSRRGAFF. Combining the CDR3 with reference TRBV28 and TRBJ1-1 gives the whole variable domain DVKVTQSSRYLVKRTGEKVFLECVQDMDHENMFWYRQDPGLGLRLIYFSYDVKMKEKGDIPEGYSVSREKKERFSLILESASTNQTSMYLCASSLWRTVSSRRGAFFGQGTRLTVV.

This chain joins TRBV18 and TRBJ2-1; 9 bases match TRBD2. J lost 4 bases, V lost 3 bases, and 4 bases had no gene match. The CDR3 loop spans 15 amino acids. CDR1 and CDR2 from the germline V gene are KGHSH and LQKENI. The CDR3 protein is CASSPSGSSYNEQFF. The DNA of the CDR3 is TGTGCCAGCTCACCTAGCGGGAGCTCTTACAATGAGCAGTTCTTC.

This clone came up once. This chain links TRBV5-6 with TRBJ1-1, with D possibly TRBD1 on 6 matching bases. With 1 base removed from V and 4 bases from J, the gap between germline ends came to 11 bases. The CDR3 is 14 residues long. Germline CDR1 SGHDT, CDR2 YYEEEE. CDR3 in amino acids: CASSLPGDSTEAFF. The CDR3 DNA follows: TGTGCCAGCAGCTTGCCAGGGGATAGCACTGAAGCTTTCTTT.

The J gene is TRBJ1-1, the V gene TRBV7-2; a possible D gene is TRBD1 (5 bases). Per the germline V gene, CDR1 is SGHTA and CDR2 is FQGNSA. The CDR3 runs 14 residues. Trimming cost V 3 bases and J 5 bases, with 13 bases left between them. CDR3 DNA sequence: TGTGCCAGCAGCTTCCCCGGGGGTGGAACTGAAGCTTTCTTT. This gives the protein CASSFPGGGTEAFF.

The J gene is TRBJ1-2, the V gene TRBV2; weak D call: TRBD1 (5 bases). This CDR3 contains 14 residues. Germline assignment: CDR1 SNHLY and CDR2 FYNNEI. V lost 1 base to trimming and J lost 6 bases, with 12 bases between them. CDR3 residues: CASSEGGSRDGYTF. In DNA, the CDR3 is TGTGCCAGCAGTGAAGGGGGGTCTAGGGATGGCTACACCTTC.

V usage is TRBV7-2 and J usage is TRBJ2-3; D unresolved. Trimming cost V 4 bases and J 4 bases, with 6 bases left between them. The CDR3 totals 12 residues. Germline loops: CDR1 SGHTA, CDR2 FQGNSA. The CDR3 loop reads CASSYMADTQYF. The CDR3 region has the DNA TGTGCCAGCAGCTATATGGCAGATACGCAGTATTTT.

The chain joins TRBV15 to TRBJ2-3; maybe TRBD1 (5 bases). This CDR3 spans 13 amino acids. Germline V lookup: CDR1 LNHNV, CDR2 YYDKDF (reference sequence). V lost 5 bases, J lost 0 bases, and 6 bases lay in between. The CDR3 here is CATSDRSTDTQYF. CDR3 in DNA: TGTGCCACCAGCGACAGAAGCACAGATACGCAGTATTTT. The whole variable domain, remainder taken from reference TRBV15 and TRBJ2-3, is DAMVIQNPRYQVTQFGKPVTLSCSQTLNHNVMYWYQQKSSQAPKLLFHYYDKDFNNEADTPDNFQSRRPNTSFCFLDIRSPGLGDTAMYLCATSDRSTDTQYFGPGTRLTVL.

J is TRBJ2-1 and V is TRBV15; D may be TRBD2 (5 bases). V dropped 5 bases and J dropped 0 bases, with 11 bases sitting between them. The CDR3 has 15 amino acids. Looked up from germline, CDR1 is LNHNV and CDR2 is YYDKDF (reference sequence). The CDR3 loop reads CATSYSDDSYNEQFF. Written as DNA, the CDR3 is TGTGCCACCAGCTATAGCGACGACTCCTACAATGAGCAGTTCTTC.

This clone was seen once. The chain employs TRBV6-1 and TRBJ2-2; D is unclear. Germline V gives CDR1 MNHNS, CDR2 SASEGT. The CDR3 consists of 15 residues. V lost 8 bases and J lost 5, with 18 bases in between. The CDR3 reads CASLIGLRWTGELFF. CDR3 bases: TGTGCCAGCTTGATCGGGTTGAGGTGGACCGGGGAGCTGTTTTTT.

This clone has only one observation. The J gene is TRBJ2-1, the V gene TRBV30, with 8 bases that match TRBD1. CDR3 size: 16 residues. After removal of 1 base from V and 3 bases from J, the junction contained 8 bases not matched to a gene. Germline V lookup: CDR1 GTSNPN, CDR2 SVGIG (reference sequence). The CDR3 region is CAWSGQGAAVYNEQFF. CDR3 nucleotide sequence: TGTGCCTGGAGTGGCCAGGGGGCTGCGGTCTACAATGAGCAGTTCTTC.

The rearrangement links TRBV9 to TRBJ2-2; TRBD1 agrees at 8 bases. V was clipped by 7 bases and J by 5 bases; unmatched bases: 7. The CDR3 sequence is 14 residues long. The germline gives CDR1 SGDLS, CDR2 YYNGEE. The CDR3: CASGPTGVTGELFF. CDR3 in DNA: TGTGCCAGCGGGCCGACAGGGGTGACCGGGGAGCTGTTTTTT.

This chain joins TRBV9 and TRBJ2-3; no definite D call. Trimming pared 0 bases from V and 0 bases from J, leaving 5 bases between. This CDR3 is built from 14 residues. Per the germline V gene, CDR1 is SGDLS and CDR2 is YYNGEE. The CDR3 region is CASSVGASTDTQYF. In DNA form, the CDR3 reads TGTGCCAGCAGCGTAGGGGCTAGCACAGATACGCAGTATTTT.

The chain combines TRBV6-9 with TRBJ2-7; D is perhaps TRBD2 (6 bases). The germline V gene has CDR1 MNHGY and CDR2 SVAAGI. The CDR3 has 18 residues. The V gene lost 4 bases and the J gene lost 4 bases, with 26 bases spanning the gap. CDR3 loop: CASSCGWGSTGLTYEQYF. In DNA form, the CDR3 reads TGTGCCAGCAGTTGTGGGTGGGGGTCGACGGGACTTACTTACGAGCAGTACTTC.

This clone has just one count. This chain connects TRBV5-1 to TRBJ2-7, with D tentatively TRBD2 (6 bases). The CDR3 covers 10 residues. V was clipped by 5 bases and J by 8 bases, with 8 bases between them. CDR1 is SGHRS and CDR2 is YFSETQ in the germline V gene. This chain's CDR3 is CASRGTQQYF. CDR3 in DNA: TGCGCCAGCAGAGGGACTCAGCAGTACTTC.

This chain uses TRBV19 with TRBJ2-6, with TRBD1 matching 8 bases. The ends lost 5 bases at V and 5 bases at J; junction bases unmatched: 5. This CDR3 comprises 15 residues. CDR1 is LNHDA and CDR2 is SQIVND in the germline V gene (reference sequence). CDR3 in DNA: TGTGCCAGTAGTGCAGGGGGCCGAAGGGCCAACGTCCTGACTTTC. Its translation is CASSAGGRRANVLTF.

This clone was counted once. The J gene is TRBJ2-7, the V gene TRBV28, with 7 nucleotides matching TRBD1. V trimming: 4 bases; J trimming: 4 bases; junction bases outside the gene matches: 13. The CDR3 is made up of 16 amino acids. The germline V gene encodes CDR1 MDHEN and CDR2 SYDVKM. CDR3 nucleotides: TGTGCCAGCAGTTCAACCCGACAGGGACCTCGATACGAGCAGTACTTC. It codes for CASSSTRQGPRYEQYF.

This clone has a handful of counts. The chain carries TRBV4-2 and TRBJ1-1; 10 bases fit TRBD1. Germline lookup yields CDR1 LGHNA and CDR2 YNFKEQ. V lost 3 bases and J lost 1; bases outside the gene matches: 5. The CDR3 is 16 residues long. The CDR3 loop reads CASSHRDRGENTEAFF. CDR3 coding DNA: TGTGCCAGCAGCCACCGGGACAGGGGCGAGAACACTGAAGCTTTCTTT.

The chain combines TRBV6-1 with TRBJ1-6; a possible D gene is TRBD1 (5 bases). CDR3 size: 14 residues. The germline V gene encodes CDR1 MNHNS and CDR2 SASEGT. Trimming shortened V by 8 bases and J by 5 bases, and 13 bases separated the two germline ends. The CDR3 DNA reads TGTGCCAGCGGCCGGGAAGGGGATAATTCACCCCTCCACTTT. Its translation: CASGREGDNSPLHF.

This chain joins TRBV9 and TRBJ2-1; D possibly corresponds to TRBD2 (5 bases). Germline CDR1 SGDLS, CDR2 YYNGEE. CDR3 length equals 13 residues. With 7 bases removed from V and 5 bases from J, the gap between germline ends came to 13 bases. CDR3 nucleotides: TGTGCCAGCGAGCGGTCCGGGGACAATGAGCAGTTCTTC. This codes for CASERSGDNEQFF. Full variable domain (remainder filled in from reference TRBV9 and TRBJ2-1): DSGVTQTPKHLITATGQRVTLRCSPRSGDLSVYWYQQSLDQGLQFLIQYYNGEERAKGNILERFSAQQFPDLHSELNLSSLELGDSALYFCASERSGDNEQFFGPGTRLTVL.

This clone was seen a single time. This rearrangement joins TRBV5-1 to TRBJ2-5; the match to TRBD1 covers 7 bases. CDR1 and CDR2 from the germline V gene are SGHRS and YFSETQ. V trimming: 0 bases; J trimming: 4 bases; junction bases outside the gene matches: 3. This CDR3 has 14 amino acids. The CDR3 spells CASSLGQGAETQYF. The CDR3 nucleotides read TGCGCCAGCAGCTTGGGACAGGGTGCAGAGACCCAGTACTTC.

CDR3 region: CASSQLTSAYNEQFF. In DNA, the CDR3 is TGCGCCAGCAGCCAACTTACTAGCGCCTACAATGAGCAGTTCTTC. J is TRBJ2-1 and V is TRBV4-1, with 7 bases fitting TRBD2. Per the germline V gene, CDR1 is MGHRA and CDR2 is YSYEKL. The CDR3 runs to 15 residues. V lost 2 bases to trimming and J lost 2 bases; unmatched junction nucleotides: 3.

J is TRBJ1-1 and V is TRBV27, with 7 positions matching TRBD1. Germline values: CDR1 MNHEY, CDR2 SMNVEV (reference sequence). V was clipped by 6 bases and J by 5 bases; unmatched bases: 3. The CDR3 totals 12 residues. In DNA, the CDR3 is TGTGCCAGCAGAAAGGGGGCAACTGAAGCTTTCTTT. It is translated as CASRKGATEAFF.

The rearrangement links TRBV6-1 to TRBJ2-2, with 13 nucleotides matching TRBD2. With 10 bases clipped from V and 6 bases from J, the junction kept 5 bases outside the gene matches. CDR3 length: 14 amino acids. Germline V gives CDR1 MNHNS, CDR2 SASEGT. CDR3 protein: CATELAGGPGELFF. The CDR3 bases are TGTGCCACCGAACTAGCGGGAGGGCCCGGGGAGCTGTTTTTT.

This clone was detected once. Other DNA sequences in this sample translate to the same CDR3. The chain uses TRBV19 and TRBJ1-2; D remains unclear. Per germline, CDR1 LNHDA and CDR2 SQIVND (reference sequence). The length of the CDR3 is 13 residues. Trimming took 1 base from V and 6 from J, leaving 9 bases between them. The CDR3 DNA is TGTGCCAGTAGTATAGGGGCACACGATGGCTACACCTTC. Its protein is CASSIGAHDGYTF.